These 16 T cell receptor beta chains came from one sample sequenced in a study of blood T cells in healthy people across ages. A second PCR of 7 to 11 cycles used a sample-barcoded 5' primer and a J-beta primer mix. TCRdb re-called the 5' RACE reads through MiXCR, storing one row per CDR3 protein. The table includes some 640,000 distinct CDR3 sequences, about 30% detected once. The sequenced material came from blood. Receptors originate from a woman older than 75 in good health.

The table lists this clonotype with a few counts. V gene TRBV6-5 combines with J gene TRBJ1-5; D call uncertain. The CDR3 is made up of 13 amino acids. V lost 0 bases to trimming and J lost 15 bases, with 15 bases between them. Germline CDR1 and CDR2: MNHEY and SVGAGI. This CDR3 reads CASSYSRSEVLHF. In nucleotides, the CDR3 is TGTGCCAGCAGTTACTCGAGGTCCGAGGTCCTGCATTTT.

The DNA for the CDR3 is TGTGCCAGCAGCTTAAGAGCGGGGGGGCAGGAGCAGTACTTC. Its translation: CASSLRAGGQEQYF. This chain links TRBV7-9 with TRBJ2-5; TRBD2 matches 10 bases. The CDR3 totals 14 residues. V shed 2 bases, J shed 11 bases, and the junction held 8 bases outside the gene matches. Germline-derived CDR1 and CDR2 are SEHNR and FQNEAQ (reference sequence). Full variable domain (remainder filled in from reference TRBV7-9 and TRBJ2-5): DTGVSQNPRHKITKRGQNVTFRCDPISEHNRLYWYRQTLGQGPEFLTYFQNEAQLEKSRLLSDRFSAERPKGSFSTLEIQRTEQGDSAMYLCASSLRAGGQEQYFGPGTRLLVL.

This clonotype was counted ten times or more. The rearrangement joins TRBV7-6 to TRBJ1-5; D may be TRBD1 (6 bases). Trimming removed 5 bases at V and 6 bases at J, with 17 bases between. This CDR3 comprises 15 residues. Per germline, CDR1 SGHVS and CDR2 FNYEAQ. CDR3 loop: CASSVEQGFAQPQHF. The CDR3 region has the DNA TGTGCCAGCAGCGTAGAACAGGGCTTCGCTCAGCCCCAGCATTTT.

This clonotype was found many times. CDR3 amino acids: CASSIAAGGPYEQYF. Here the CDR3 DNA reads TGTGCCAGCAGCATAGCAGCGGGGGGGCCCTACGAGCAGTACTTC. The chain recombines TRBV12-3 or TRBV12-4 with TRBJ2-7; 10 nucleotides agree with TRBD2. The CDR3 is 15 amino acids. J was trimmed by 2 bases and V by 6 bases; bases with no gene match: 7.

This clonotype was counted ten times or more. The CDR3 sequence: CASSVTWDNYGYTF. The CDR3 DNA reads as TGTGCCAGCAGTGTAACTTGGGATAACTATGGCTACACCTTC. J is TRBJ1-2 and V is TRBV27; unclear D gene. Trimming pared 5 bases from V and 1 base from J, leaving 11 bases between. CDR1 is MNHEY, CDR2 SMNVEV, per germline (reference sequence). The CDR3 is made up of 14 amino acids.

This clonotype was recorded at least ten times. The chain combines TRBV27 with TRBJ2-1; D gene uncertain. V dropped 7 bases and J dropped 15 bases, with 7 bases sitting between them. Germline V gene lookup returns CDR1 MNHEY and CDR2 SMNVEV (reference sequence). The CDR3 length is 8 residues. The CDR3 sequence is CASMIRFF. The CDR3 coding sequence is TGTGCCAGCATGATCCGGTTCTTC.

The V gene is TRBV28, the J gene TRBJ1-2; unclear D gene. The germline V gene encodes CDR1 MDHEN and CDR2 SYDVKM. Trimming stripped 4 bases from V and 8 bases from J, with 20 bases between. The CDR3 runs to 15 residues. This CDR3 reads CASSWRQDVVGGYTF. Here the CDR3 DNA reads TGTGCCAGCAGTTGGAGGCAGGACGTAGTAGGAGGCTACACCTTC.

This chain uses TRBV7-2 with TRBJ2-5, with D possibly TRBD1 on 5 matching bases. The CDR3 is 15 amino acids. CDR1 is SGHTA, CDR2 FQGNSA, per germline. Trimming stripped 1 base from V and 4 bases from J, with 13 bases between. The CDR3 nucleotides are TGTGCCAGCAGCTTAGAATTTGCCAGGGCAGAGACCCAGTACTTC. Protein: CASSLEFARAETQYF.

With regard to this clonotype: With a much larger clone just one base away, this may be a read error. This chain joins TRBV25-1 and TRBJ2-1; 9 bases are shared with TRBD1. The CDR3 runs to 16 residues. Trimming took 2 bases from V and 8 from J; bases not matched to a gene: 10. Germline CDR1 and CDR2: MGHDK and SYGVNS. The CDR3 reads CASSERGTGRSDEQFF. CDR3 nucleotides: TGTGCCAGCAGTGAACGAGGGACAGGGAGGAGCGATGAGCAGTTCTTC.

Many counts were recorded for this clonotype. The chain couples TRBV7-2 to TRBJ1-6; D is unclear. The germline gives CDR1 SGHTA, CDR2 FQGNSA. V was shortened by 1 base and J by 7 bases, with 14 bases between the two germline ends. The CDR3 extends over 16 amino acids. CDR3 sequence reads: CASSLGGPPSNSPLHF. The CDR3 nucleotides read TGTGCCAGCAGCTTAGGGGGTCCGCCATCAAATTCACCCCTCCACTTT. The full variable domain, its missing parts supplied by reference TRBV7-2 and TRBJ1-6, is GAGVSQSPSNKVTEKGKDVELRCDPISGHTALYWYRQSLGQGLEFLIYFQGNSAPDKSGLPSDRFSAERTGGSVSTLTIQRTQQEDSAVYLCASSLGGPPSNSPLHFGNGTRLTVT.

The genes are TRBV6-2 or TRBV6-3 and TRBJ2-7, with 7 bases matching TRBD1. Germline-derived CDR1 and CDR2 are MNHEY and SVGEGT. The CDR3 has 16 residues. The ends lost 3 bases at V and 2 bases at J; junction bases unmatched: 10. The chain's CDR3 is CASSYLSGQRTYEQYF. CDR3 sequence (DNA): TGTGCCAGCAGTTATCTTTCGGGACAGCGAACCTACGAGCAGTACTTC.

The chain combines TRBV5-1 with TRBJ1-2, with 11 bases matching TRBD1. Germline V gene sequence: CDR1 SGHRS, CDR2 YFSETQ. V shed 4 bases and J 3 bases; nucleotides not matched to a gene: 5. The length of the CDR3 is 15 residues. The chain's CDR3 is CASSPGQGADYGYTF. CDR3 bases: TGCGCCAGCAGCCCCGGACAGGGGGCGGACTATGGCTACACCTTC.

This clonotype has just a few counts. The chain couples TRBV9 to TRBJ2-1; D assignment may be TRBD1 or TRBD2 (5 bases each). Germline loops: CDR1 SGDLS, CDR2 YYNGEE. Trimming removed 0 bases from V and 13 bases from J, with 14 bases in between. This CDR3 contains 13 residues. CDR3 nucleotides: TGTGCCAGCAGCGTAGCTGGCCTAGGGACCCAGTTCTTC. Translation: CASSVAGLGTQFF.

In this sample, this clonotype turned up many times. The gene calls are TRBV7-9 and TRBJ2-3; no definite D call. The V and J ends lost 5 bases and 4 bases respectively, with 7 bases between them. This CDR3 is built from 12 residues. Germline V gene sequence: CDR1 SEHNR, CDR2 FQNEAQ (reference sequence). CDR3 nucleotide sequence: TGTGCCAGCAGCGCCCGTTCAGATACGCAGTATTTT. Amino acid sequence: CASSARSDTQYF. Full variable domain (missing parts from reference TRBV7-9 and TRBJ2-3): DTGVSQNPRHKITKRGQNVTFRCDPISEHNRLYWYRQTLGQGPEFLTYFQNEAQLEKSRLLSDRFSAERPKGSFSTLEIQRTEQGDSAMYLCASSARSDTQYFGPGTRLTVL.

This clonotype has at least ten counts. J is TRBJ2-3 and V is TRBV30; D is possibly TRBD1 or TRBD2 (5 bases each). The CDR3 loop spans 15 amino acids. Germline loops: CDR1 GTSNPN, CDR2 SVGIG (reference sequence). The V gene lost 1 base and the J gene lost 6 bases, with 17 bases spanning the gap. For the CDR3, the DNA is TGTGCCTGGAGTGAGGGGACCCGAAGGACGGATACGCAGTATTTT. Residues: CAWSEGTRRTDTQYF.

The chain recombines TRBV4-3 with TRBJ2-1, with D unresolved. Trimming removed 0 bases at V and 0 bases at J, with 12 bases between. This CDR3 region has 17 residues. From germline, CDR1 is LGHNA and CDR2 YSLEER. CDR3: CASSQDSFASSYNEQFF. In nucleotides, the CDR3 is TGCGCCAGCAGCCAAGATAGCTTCGCGAGCTCCTACAATGAGCAGTTCTTC.